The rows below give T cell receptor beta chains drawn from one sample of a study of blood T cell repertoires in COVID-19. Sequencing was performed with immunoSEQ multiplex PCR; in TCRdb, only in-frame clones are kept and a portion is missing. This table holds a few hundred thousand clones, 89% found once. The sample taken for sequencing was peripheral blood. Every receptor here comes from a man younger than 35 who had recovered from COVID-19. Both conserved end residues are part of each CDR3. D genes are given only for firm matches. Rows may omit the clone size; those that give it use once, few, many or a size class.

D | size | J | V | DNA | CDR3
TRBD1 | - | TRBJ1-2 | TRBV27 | TGTGCCAGCAGTCCGGGGACAGGGGCGAACTATGGCTACACCTTC | CASSPGTGANYGYTF
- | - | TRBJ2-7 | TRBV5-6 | TGTGCCAGCAGCCAGCTAGTGGGCGAGCAGTACTTC | CASSQLVGEQYF
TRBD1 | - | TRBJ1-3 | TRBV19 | TGTGCCAGTAGTGCCCGGGACAGCTCTGGAAACACCATATATTTT | CASSARDSSGNTIYF
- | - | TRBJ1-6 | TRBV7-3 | TGTGCCAGCAGCTTAATAGGGGAAAATTCACCCCTCCACTTT | CASSLIGENSPLHF
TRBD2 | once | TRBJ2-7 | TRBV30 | TGTGCCTGGAGGCGCCCGGGACTAGCGGGAGACGAGCAGTACTTC | CAWRRPGLAGDEQYF
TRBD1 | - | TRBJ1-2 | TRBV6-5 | TGTGCCAGCAGTACCGACAGGGAGGTGGATGGCTACACCTTC | CASSTDREVDGYTF
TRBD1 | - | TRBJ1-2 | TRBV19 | TGTGCCAGTAGTCCTCCGGGACAGGCCTTCTATGGCTACACCTTC | CASSPPGQAFYGYTF
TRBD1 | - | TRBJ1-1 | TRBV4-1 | TGCGCCAGCAGCCGGACAGGGGGTTCCACTGAAGCTTTCTTT | CASSRTGGSTEAFF
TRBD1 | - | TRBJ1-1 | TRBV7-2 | TGTGCCAGCAGCTTCAACAGGGGGCGGGACGGTGAAGCTTTCTTT | CASSFNRGRDGEAFF
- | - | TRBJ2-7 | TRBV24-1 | TGTGCCACCAGTGCCAAGCGACCCAGAGAAGAAGTCTCCTACGAGCAGTACTTC | CATSAKRPREEVSYEQYF
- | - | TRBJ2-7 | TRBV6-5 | TGTGCCAGCAGTCCATGGGCTAACTCCTACGAGCAGTACTTC | CASSPWANSYEQYF
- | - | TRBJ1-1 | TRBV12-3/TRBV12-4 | TGTGCCAGCAGCGGTACTGAAGCTTTCTTT | CASSGTEAFF
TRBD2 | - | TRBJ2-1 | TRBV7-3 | TGTGCCAGCAGCATTGGGACTAGCGGGAGGGCTGGCAATGAGCAGTTCTTC | CASSIGTSGRAGNEQFF
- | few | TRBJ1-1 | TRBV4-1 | TGCGCCAGCAGCCAAGGACAGGTGAACACTGAAGCTTTCTTT | CASSQGQVNTEAFF
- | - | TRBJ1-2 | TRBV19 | TGTGCCAGTACCGGGGACAAGGCCCGGAGGAGCTATGGCTACACCTTC | CASTGDKARRSYGYTF
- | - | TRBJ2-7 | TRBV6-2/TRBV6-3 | TGTGCCAGCAGTTACGTCAGTTCCTACGAGCAGTACTTC | CASSYVSSYEQYF